The present entry profiles one T cell receptor (beta chain) with its context. The antigen is undetermined. The table came from immunoSEQ multiplex PCR; TCRdb's copy has only in-frame clones and leaves some out. The sample lists approximately 6,300 clones; around 80% were seen once. In germline, CDR1 is SGHTA, CDR2 FQGNSA. J was trimmed by 9 bases and V by 7 bases; bases with no gene match: 9. This CDR3 has 15 amino acids. This entry belongs to a study of T cell clones after liver transplantation. Study-wide results and limits: In a couple of subjects, few donor cells limited the measurable donor-reactive repertoire.

V gene TRBV7-2 combines with J gene TRBJ2-1, with 13 bases matching TRBD2. The sequence derives from a human patient who received a liver transplant. Some T cells could come from the graft donor. Sample: CD8+ T cells from blood, taken 24 months after liver transplant. As DNA, the CDR3 is TGTGCCAGCACCATACTAGCGGGAGGGGGCGCTGAGCAGTTCTTC. This sequence encodes CASTILAGGGAEQFF.